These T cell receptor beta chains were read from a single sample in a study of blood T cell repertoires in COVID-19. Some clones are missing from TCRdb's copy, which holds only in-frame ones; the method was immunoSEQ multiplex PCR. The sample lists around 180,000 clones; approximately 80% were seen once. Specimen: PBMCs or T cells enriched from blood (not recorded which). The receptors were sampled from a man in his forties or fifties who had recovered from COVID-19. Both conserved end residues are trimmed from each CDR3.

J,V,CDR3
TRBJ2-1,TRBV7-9,ASSKTGNEQF
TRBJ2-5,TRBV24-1,ATSDRETQY
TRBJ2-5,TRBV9,ASSVGGTEGQETQY
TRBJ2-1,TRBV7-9,ASSSVGQGYNEQF
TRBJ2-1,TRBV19,ASSIGAGDRYNEQF
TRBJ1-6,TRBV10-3,AISLGQDNSPLH
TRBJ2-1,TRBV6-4,ASSDGSGGEEQF
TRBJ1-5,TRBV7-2,ASSVEGPNQPQH
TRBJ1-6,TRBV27,ASSLSAGGRSPLH
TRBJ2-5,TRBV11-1,ASSDRSRGSQETQY
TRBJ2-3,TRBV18,ASSPPGGVSRDTQY
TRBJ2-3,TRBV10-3,AISLAGNTDTQY
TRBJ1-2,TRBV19,ASSIGYGYT
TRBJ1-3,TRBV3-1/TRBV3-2,ASSHERQGAYRNTIY
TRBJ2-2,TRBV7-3,ASSLKTAGELF
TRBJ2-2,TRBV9,ASSPGANTGELF
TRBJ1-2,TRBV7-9,ASSPRGGNYGYT
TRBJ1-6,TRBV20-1,SASSGEHNSPLH
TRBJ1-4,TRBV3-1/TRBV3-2,ASSRSDRVGEKLF
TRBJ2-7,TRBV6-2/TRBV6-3,ASSNQRTGVGFSYEQY